A selection of T cell receptor beta chains follows, all from one sample in a study of T cells in Graves' hyperthyroidism and ophthalmopathy. TCRdb redid the calling of the multiplex PCR reads with MiXCR, one entry per CDR3 protein. The sample carries more than 150,000 distinct CDR3 sequences, approximately 15% recorded once. Sample: blood. Receptors were obtained from a woman aged 45-59 years with Graves' hyperthyroidism. Each CDR3 is given with its conserved first and last residue. The order of the fields is J gene, clone size, CDR3 length, D gene, V gene, CDR3 DNA, CDR3 protein. A D gene is named only where the DNA matches it firmly. Clone size is stated in some rows and not others, as once, few, many or a class when expanded.

TRBJ2-7	NA	14	TRBD1	TRBV5-6	TGTGCCAGCAGCTTCCGGGACAGGAGGAACGAGCAGTACTTC	CASSFRDRRNEQYF
TRBJ2-1	NA	13	TRBD1	TRBV28	TGTGCCAGCAGCCAGGGGGCCTACAATGAGCAGTTCTTC	CASSQGAYNEQFF
TRBJ2-7	many	16	TRBD1	TRBV5-1	TGCGCCAGCAGCCGAAGCGGGACAGGGGTTCCATACGAGCAGTACTTC	CASSRSGTGVPYEQYF
TRBJ2-7	many	18	TRBD1	TRBV9	TGTGCCAGCAGCGTAGCCACGCTCACCGGGACAGGCTCCTACGAGCAGTACTTC	CASSVATLTGTGSYEQYF
TRBJ2-7	NA	12	NA	TRBV6-1	TGTGCCAGCGGGGACACTAAGTCCGAGCAGTACTTC	CASGDTKSEQYF
TRBJ1-2	few	16	NA	TRBV4-1	TGCGCCAGCAGCCAAGATCAGGTCTCTAAAGGCTATGGCTACACCTTC	CASSQDQVSKGYGYTF
TRBJ2-6	many	17	TRBD1	TRBV12-3/TRBV12-4	TGTGCCAGCAAAACCTCGAGACAGGGAAGTGGGGCCAACGTCCTGACTTTC	CASKTSRQGSGANVLTF
TRBJ1-4	NA	14	NA	TRBV7-2	TGTGCCAGCAGCTTACAACAGGGAGGTGAAAAACCGTTTTTT	CASSLQQGGEKPFF
TRBJ2-1	few	14	NA	TRBV4-3	TGCGCCAGCAGCCAAGCCCTAGGGGGGTATGAGCAGTTCTTC	CASSQALGGYEQFF
TRBJ2-7	NA	13	NA	TRBV12-3/TRBV12-4	TGTGCCAGCAGTTTACGGCGGGATAGCGAGCAGTACTTC	CASSLRRDSEQYF
TRBJ1-5	NA	17	NA	TRBV19	TGTGCCAGTAGTATAGAGGGGGGCCAGTATAGCAATCAGCCCCAGCATTTT	CASSIEGGQYSNQPQHF
TRBJ1-4	many	16	TRBD1	TRBV6-6	TGTGCCAGCAGTTACTCCGGGACAGGAGTTAATGAAAAACTGTTTTTT	CASSYSGTGVNEKLFF
TRBJ1-5	many	15	TRBD1	TRBV6-5	TGTGCCAGCAGTTACTCCAGGGGGCAAGGTCAGCCCCAGCATTTT	CASSYSRGQGQPQHF
TRBJ1-4	few	14	TRBD1	TRBV5-8	TGTGCCAGCAGCCCGGACAGGGGTAATGAAAAACTGTTTTTT	CASSPDRGNEKLFF
TRBJ2-7	many	15	NA	TRBV10-3	TGTGCCATCAGTGAGTCGGGTCCGAGCTCCTACGAGCAGTACTTC	CAISESGPSSYEQYF
TRBJ1-5	many	15	NA	TRBV6-5	TGTGCCAGCAGTTACTCGTGGCAGAAAAATCAGCCCCAGCATTTT	CASSYSWQKNQPQHF
TRBJ2-4	many	13	NA	TRBV28	TGTGCCAGCAGCCATCCCGGGGGAGACATTCAGTACTTC	CASSHPGGDIQYF
TRBJ2-7	many	14	NA	TRBV20-1	TGCAGTGCTAGAGACGAGGGGAGCTCCTACGAGCAGTACTTC	CSARDEGSSYEQYF
TRBJ1-1	many	13	NA	TRBV7-8	TGTGCCAGCAGCTGGGCGCTGAACACTGAAGCTTTCTTT	CASSWALNTEAFF
TRBJ2-1	many	13	NA	TRBV27	TGTGCCAGCAGTTTCAGCGCGAACAATGAGCAGTTCTTC	CASSFSANNEQFF
TRBJ1-1	many	14	NA	TRBV5-1	TGCGCCAGCAGCCTGGACAGCCCGAACACTGAAGCTTTCTTT	CASSLDSPNTEAFF
TRBJ2-7	many	13	NA	TRBV11-1	TGTGCCAGCAGCTCGTCAGGGATCTCCGAGCAGTACTTC	CASSSSGISEQYF
TRBJ2-2	many	16	NA	TRBV3-1	TGTGCCAGCAGCCGGATACCGGGGGAAGGCACCGGGGAGCTGTTTTTT	CASSRIPGEGTGELFF
TRBJ2-3	many	14	NA	TRBV3-1	TGTGCCAGCAGCCAAATGTACGGGGCAGATACGCAGTATTTT	CASSQMYGADTQYF
TRBJ2-1	many	15	NA	TRBV27	TGTGCCAGCAGTTTATGGGGGCCCCCGCAAAATGAGCAGTTCTTC	CASSLWGPPQNEQFF
TRBJ1-5	many	17	TRBD1	TRBV11-1	TGTGCCAGCAGCCCAACGCAGGGACAGGTTGACAATCAGCCCCAGCATTTT	CASSPTQGQVDNQPQHF
TRBJ2-7	NA	14	NA	TRBV28	TGTGCCAGCAGTCCATCGACGGTAACCTACGAGCAGTACTTC	CASSPSTVTYEQYF
TRBJ1-3	many	15	NA	TRBV7-2	TGTGCCAGCAGCTTAGCTCACTCCCCCGGAAACACCATATATTTT	CASSLAHSPGNTIYF
TRBJ2-1	NA	14	NA	TRBV18	TGTGCCAGCTCACCAACGGGACCTAGCGATGAGCAGTTCTTC	CASSPTGPSDEQFF
TRBJ1-6	many	14	TRBD1	TRBV28	TGTGCCAGCTCTTCCGGGACAGTTAATTCACCCCTCCACTTT	CASSSGTVNSPLHF
TRBJ2-7	NA	15	NA	TRBV11-2	TGTGCCAGCAGCTTAGGCCCAGGGGAGTCCTACGAGCAGTACTTC	CASSLGPGESYEQYF
TRBJ1-1	NA	16	NA	TRBV9	TGTGCCAGCAGCGTAGAGGCACCTCAGGATGGGACTGAAGCTTTCTTT	CASSVEAPQDGTEAFF
TRBJ2-5	many	14	NA	TRBV2	TGTGCCAGCCACCGGGTGAGGGATCAAGAGACCCAGTACTTC	CASHRVRDQETQYF
TRBJ1-2	many	13	NA	TRBV5-1	TGCGCCAGCAGCCTCACCACGGCGGGGGGCTACACCTTC	CASSLTTAGGYTF
TRBJ2-7	many	13	TRBD1	TRBV5-1	TGCGCCAGCAGCACGGGGACAGGGGAGGAGCAGTACTTC	CASSTGTGEEQYF
TRBJ1-1	many	15	TRBD1	TRBV7-8	TGTGCCAGCAGCTTGAGCGACAGGGCCAACACTGAAGCTTTCTTT	CASSLSDRANTEAFF
TRBJ2-6	NA	16	NA	TRBV18	TGTGCCAGCTCACCATTGGGGAGTTCTGGGGCCAACGTCCTGACTTTC	CASSPLGSSGANVLTF
TRBJ2-7	many	14	TRBD1	TRBV6-2/TRBV6-3	TGTGCCAGCAGTTACCGGGACAGAACATACGAGCAGTACTTC	CASSYRDRTYEQYF
TRBJ1-4	many	16	NA	TRBV7-6	TGTGCCAGCAGCTTATTCAGGGGAGGGACTAATGAAAAACTGTTTTTT	CASSLFRGGTNEKLFF
TRBJ1-5	many	18	TRBD1	TRBV2	TGTGCCAGCAGCGCTGGACAGGGTGGCCATATGCGCAATCAGCCCCAGCATTTT	CASSAGQGGHMRNQPQHF
TRBJ2-1	many	17	TRBD2	TRBV2	TGTGCCAGCAGTTGGGGACTAGCGGGGGTTTCCTACAATGAGCAGTTCTTC	CASSWGLAGVSYNEQFF
TRBJ2-2	few	13	TRBD1	TRBV3-1	TGTGCCAGCAGCCAGTTGATGACAGGGATAATGTTTTTT	CASSQLMTGIMFF
TRBJ2-5	NA	15	TRBD2	TRBV28	TGTGCCAGCAGTTTACTAGCGGGAGGAGCAGAGACCCAGTACTTC	CASSLLAGGAETQYF
TRBJ1-1	many	13	NA	TRBV6-1	TGTGCCAGCAGACTGACGGTGAACACTGAAGCTTTCTTT	CASRLTVNTEAFF
TRBJ1-4	many	14	NA	TRBV27	TGTGCCAGCAGTTCCGACGAGCACAATGAAAAACTGTTTTTT	CASSSDEHNEKLFF
TRBJ2-2	many	16	TRBD2	TRBV7-2	TGTGCCAGCAGCTTAGTCGCGGGGGGGTACACCGGGGAGCTGTTTTTT	CASSLVAGGYTGELFF
TRBJ2-1	few	17	TRBD2	TRBV4-2	TGTGCCAGCAGCCAAGATGGGGGGGCCGGGGGGGCAATTGAGCAGTTCTTC	CASSQDGGAGGAIEQFF